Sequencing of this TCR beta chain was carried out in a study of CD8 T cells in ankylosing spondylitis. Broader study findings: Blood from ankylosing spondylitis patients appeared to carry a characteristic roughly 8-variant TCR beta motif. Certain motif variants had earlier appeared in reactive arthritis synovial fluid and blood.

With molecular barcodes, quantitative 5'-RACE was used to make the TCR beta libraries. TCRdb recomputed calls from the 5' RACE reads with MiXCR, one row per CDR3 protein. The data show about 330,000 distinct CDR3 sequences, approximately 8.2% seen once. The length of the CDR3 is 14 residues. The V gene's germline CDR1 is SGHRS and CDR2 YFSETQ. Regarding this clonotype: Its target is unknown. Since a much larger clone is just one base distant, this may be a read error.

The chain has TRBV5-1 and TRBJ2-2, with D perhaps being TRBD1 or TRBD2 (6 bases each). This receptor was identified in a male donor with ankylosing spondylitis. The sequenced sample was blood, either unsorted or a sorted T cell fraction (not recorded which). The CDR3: CVSRGGANTGELFF. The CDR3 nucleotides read TGCGTCAGCAGGGGAGGCGCGAACACCGGGGAGCTGTTTTTT.